One sample yielded the 31 T cell receptor beta chains listed below, sequenced in a study of neurological immune-mediated disorders. TCRdb recomputed calls from the 5' RACE reads with MiXCR, one row per CDR3 protein. The sample includes some 76,000 distinct CDR3 sequences, 3.2% seen only once; the top ten take roughly 5%. Sequencing was done on a sample of PBMCs. Receptors originate from a woman between 45 and 60 years old with multiple sclerosis.

This clonotype was recorded at least ten times. The chain recombines TRBV24-1 with TRBJ2-2; D may be TRBD1 or TRBD2 (6 bases each). The CDR3 sequence is 15 residues long. The germline V gene encodes CDR1 KGHDR and CDR2 SFDVKD. Trimming cost V 6 bases and J 5 bases, with 15 bases left between them. The CDR3: CATSPPGAGTGELFF. The CDR3 bases are TGTGCCACCAGTCCCCCGGGGGCAGGGACCGGGGAGCTGTTTTTT.

This clonotype has at least ten counts. This chain uses TRBV20-1 with TRBJ1-6; 9 nucleotides match TRBD1. The CDR3 is 17 amino acids. Looked up from germline, CDR1 is DFQATT and CDR2 is SNEGSKA (reference sequence). V shed 6 bases and J 6 bases; nucleotides not matched to a gene: 15. CDR3 amino acids: CSAPRDRVAASNSPLHF. The CDR3 bases are TGCAGTGCACCCCGGGACAGGGTGGCGGCCTCTAATTCACCCCTCCACTTT.

This clonotype was seen more than once but under ten times. One base away lies a much larger clone, so this may be a sequencing read error. The CDR3 does not close with the conserved phenylalanine or tryptophan, likely indicating a read error. This chain joins TRBV12-3 or TRBV12-4 and TRBJ1-6; no reliable D call. The CDR3 is made up of 14 amino acids. The V and J ends lost 2 bases and 9 bases respectively, with 11 bases between them. In nucleotides, the CDR3 is TGTGCCAGCAGTTTAAATAACGGGGTTTCACCCCTCCACTCT. This codes for CASSLNNGVSPLHS.

This clonotype was observed many times. V and J are TRBV20-1 and TRBJ2-7; 13 bases fit TRBD2. Germline CDR1 reads DFQATT; CDR2 reads SNEGSKA (reference sequence). V trimming: 7 bases; J trimming: 0 bases; junction bases outside the gene matches: 12. The CDR3 runs 17 residues. DNA of the CDR3: TGCAGTGTTTCGCCCGGGACTAGCGGGACAAGCTCCTACGAGCAGTACTTC. Its translation is CSVSPGTSGTSSYEQYF.

The sample holds many counts of this clonotype. V usage is TRBV6-5 and J usage is TRBJ2-7; D is perhaps TRBD1 (5 bases). Trimming took 2 bases from V and 3 from J, leaving 11 bases between them. CDR1 and CDR2 from the germline V gene are MNHEY and SVGAGI. The CDR3 spans 14 residues. CDR3 in amino acids: CASSYRQGGYEQYV. The DNA for the CDR3 is TGTGCCAGCAGTTACAGGCAGGGCGGCTACGAGCAGTACGTC.

Many counts were recorded for this clonotype. The rearrangement joins TRBV7-9 to TRBJ2-2; D call uncertain. The CDR3 sequence is 13 residues long. With 7 bases removed from V and 7 bases from J, the gap between germline ends came to 13 bases. The germline V gene encodes CDR1 SEHNR and CDR2 FQNEAQ (reference sequence). CDR3 DNA: TGTGCCAGCACCTCCCAGTGGGGCGGGGAGCTGTTTTTT. It codes for CASTSQWGGELFF.

This clonotype was detected ten times or more. The junction shows a germline mismatch at one end, possibly a read error. This rearrangement joins TRBV7-8 to TRBJ2-7; 7 bases line up with TRBD2. The germline V gene has CDR1 SGHVS and CDR2 FQNEAQ. The CDR3 consists of 13 residues. The CDR3 region is CASSAPVSGGRNF. In DNA form, the CDR3 reads TGTGCCAGCAGCGCACCGGTATCGGGGGGTCGGAACTTC. Using reference TRBV7-8 and TRBJ2-7 for the parts outside the CDR3, the full variable domain is GAGVSQSPRYKVAKRGQDVALRCDPISGHVSLFWYQQALGQGPEFLTYFQNEAQLDKSGLPSDRFFAERPEGSVSTLKIQRTQQEDSAVYLCASSAPVSGGRNFGPGTRLTVT.

This clonotype was counted at least ten times. CDR3 protein: CSAQDSPSTDTQYF. In DNA, the CDR3 is TGCAGTGCCCAGGACAGCCCTAGCACAGATACGCAGTATTTT. J is TRBJ2-3 and V is TRBV20-1, with a weak D call TRBD1 (6 bases). The length of the CDR3 is 14 residues. The germline V gene has CDR1 DFQATT and CDR2 SNEGSKA (reference sequence). The V end was cut by 6 bases, the J end by 0 bases, with 13 bases between.

This clonotype was seen ten or more times. The V gene is TRBV20-1, the J gene TRBJ2-1; tentatively, D is TRBD1 (6 bases). This CDR3 region has 12 residues. The V gene's germline CDR1 is DFQATT and CDR2 SNEGSKA (reference sequence). Trimming removed 3 bases from V and 5 bases from J, with 8 bases in between. The CDR3 sequence: CSARTGHNEQFF. CDR3 bases: TGCAGTGCTAGGACAGGTCACAATGAGCAGTTCTTC.

This clonotype was counted at least ten times. The CDR3 region has the DNA TGTGCCAGCAGTTTATTGTCTAGCGGGACCCGGGCCAAAGAGACCCAGTACTTC. As protein: CASSLLSSGTRAKETQYF. The genes are TRBV28 and TRBJ2-5; 9 nucleotides align to TRBD2. Germline lookup yields CDR1 MDHEN and CDR2 SYDVKM. Unmatched junction bases numbered 12, after V lost 1 base and J lost 3 bases. The CDR3 is 18 amino acids.

This clonotype was observed many times. This chain connects TRBV15 to TRBJ1-5; TRBD1 might be the D (5 bases). The V gene's germline CDR1 is LNHNV and CDR2 YYDKDF (reference sequence). V lost 0 bases and J 7 bases, leaving 16 bases between the germline ends. The CDR3 is made up of 16 amino acids. CDR3: CATSRDLPGGGQPQHF. DNA of the CDR3: TGTGCCACCAGCAGAGATCTGCCGGGGGGAGGCCAGCCCCAGCATTTT. The full variable domain, in which reference TRBV15 and TRBJ1-5 provide the parts outside the CDR3, is DAMVIQNPRYQVTQFGKPVTLSCSQTLNHNVMYWYQQKSSQAPKLLFHYYDKDFNNEADTPDNFQSRRPNTSFCFLDIRSPGLGDTAMYLCATSRDLPGGGQPQHFGDGTRLSIL.

This clonotype was counted ten times or more. The chain carries TRBV7-2 and TRBJ1-4; D perhaps matches TRBD1 (5 bases). CDR3 length: 15 residues. CDR1 and CDR2 from the germline V gene are SGHTA and FQGNSA. Deletions cut 3 bases from V and 3 bases from J, with 11 bases between. The CDR3 DNA sequence: TGTGCCAGCAGCTTCTCAGGGCGGCCTAATGAAAAACTGTTTTTT. Protein: CASSFSGRPNEKLFF.

This clonotype was seen ten or more times. The genes are TRBV6-5 and TRBJ1-1, with unresolved D. This CDR3 is built from 16 residues. Germline CDR1 reads MNHEY; CDR2 reads SVGAGI. The ends were cut back, 2 bases at V and 0 bases at J, with 13 bases in the middle. Written as DNA, the CDR3 is TGTGCCAGCAGTTACGATCCGGGAGAACTGAACACTGAAGCTTTCTTT. The encoded protein is CASSYDPGELNTEAFF.

Ten or more counts support this clonotype. The V gene is TRBV29-1, the J gene TRBJ2-1; 14 bases line up with TRBD2. The CDR3 loop spans 16 amino acids. CDR1 is SQVTM and CDR2 is ANQGSEA in the germline V gene. The junction had 4 bases not matched to a gene; V was cut back by 6 bases and J by 0 bases. The CDR3 bases are TGCAGCGTGCTTGGGACTAGCGGGAGCTCCTACAATGAGCAGTTCTTC. Translating gives CSVLGTSGSSYNEQFF.

The sample holds many counts of this clonotype. The chain carries TRBV15 and TRBJ1-5; D remains unclear. V lost 5 bases to trimming and J lost 6 bases, with 11 bases between them. The germline gives CDR1 LNHNV, CDR2 YYDKDF (reference sequence). The CDR3 is 13 amino acids. In nucleotides, the CDR3 is TGTGCCACCAGCTACGCGCTCGGTCAGCCCCAGCATTTT. Amino acid sequence: CATSYALGQPQHF.

The table lists this clonotype with many counts. The rearrangement joins TRBV20-1 to TRBJ1-5, with 7 positions matching TRBD1. The length of the CDR3 is 16 residues. Germline assignment: CDR1 DFQATT and CDR2 SNEGSKA (reference sequence). J was trimmed by 4 bases and V by 3 bases; bases with no gene match: 12. CDR3 sequence: CSARKTGTVENQPQHF. The DNA of the CDR3 is TGCAGTGCTAGGAAAACCGGGACAGTCGAAAATCAGCCCCAGCATTTT.

This clonotype was found many times. The chain recombines TRBV20-1 with TRBJ1-1; D perhaps matches TRBD1 (6 bases). The CDR3 has 13 residues. Germline lookup yields CDR1 DFQATT and CDR2 SNEGSKA (reference sequence). Trimming left V 5 bases short and J 4 bases short, with 14 bases between. The CDR3 DNA follows: TGCAGTGCTCCAACAGGGCCCGGCACTGAAGCTTTCTTT. Amino acids: CSAPTGPGTEAFF.

The sample holds many counts of this clonotype. CDR3 sequence (DNA): TGCAGCGTTGCCCCAGGGGGTAACCAAGAGACCCAGTACTTC. Protein product: CSVAPGGNQETQYF. J is TRBJ2-5 and V is TRBV29-1; TRBD1 matches at 7 bases. V lost 4 bases to trimming and J lost 0 bases; unmatched junction nucleotides: 5. CDR3 length equals 14 residues. The germline V gene encodes CDR1 SQVTM and CDR2 ANQGSEA.

This clonotype was counted many times. The chain links TRBV18 to TRBJ1-2, with a weak D call TRBD1 (6 bases). In germline, CDR1 is KGHSH, CDR2 LQKENI. V was trimmed by 6 bases and J by 4 bases, leaving 12 bases between them. There are 13 residues in the CDR3. This CDR3 is CASSNGQSYGYTF. The DNA for the CDR3 is TGTGCCAGCTCGAATGGACAGTCCTATGGCTACACCTTC.

This clonotype occurred many times. The V gene is TRBV12-3 or TRBV12-4, the J gene TRBJ2-7; D not resolved. The CDR3 runs to 12 residues. The V gene lost 6 bases and the J gene lost 4 bases, with 10 bases spanning the gap. This chain's CDR3 is CASSTPPYEQYF. The CDR3 nucleotides are TGTGCCAGCAGCACGCCGCCGTACGAGCAGTACTTC.

V and J are TRBV7-6 and TRBJ2-1, with 9 bases aligning to TRBD1. The CDR3 is made up of 16 amino acids. CDR1 SGHVS and CDR2 FNYEAQ come from the germline V gene. V was clipped by 0 bases and J by 4 bases; unmatched bases: 4. CDR3 sequence: CASSLAGQGPYNEQFF. The CDR3 bases are TGTGCCAGCAGCTTAGCCGGACAGGGGCCATACAATGAGCAGTTCTTC.

This clonotype was recorded at least ten times. The V call is TRBV10-2, the J call TRBJ2-2; D may match TRBD1 or TRBD2 (6 bases each). Germline CDR1 reads WSHSY; CDR2 reads SAAADI. V lost 0 bases, J lost 0 bases, and 8 bases lay in between. The CDR3 loop spans 16 amino acids. DNA for the CDR3: TGCGCCAGCAGTGAGTCCGGGGGCCCGAACACCGGGGAGCTGTTTTTT. Translating gives CASSESGGPNTGELFF.

This clonotype has only a few counts. This sequence joins TRBV20-1 and TRBJ2-7; 9 bases line up with TRBD2. Germline V lookup: CDR1 DFQATT, CDR2 SNEGSKA (reference sequence). The ends lost 6 bases at V and 3 bases at J; junction bases unmatched: 12. The CDR3 has 15 amino acids. The CDR3 region is CSAANRLAAYYEQYF. The CDR3 bases are TGCAGTGCCGCGAATAGACTAGCGGCTTACTACGAGCAGTACTTC.

This clonotype was found many times. This chain links TRBV5-1 with TRBJ2-3, with D uncertain. V gave up 4 bases and J gave up 7 bases, with 10 bases separating them. The V gene's germline CDR1 is SGHRS and CDR2 YFSETQ. The CDR3 is 12 amino acids. The CDR3 DNA reads as TGCGCCAGCAGCCCTCACGGGCATACGCAGTATTTT. It is translated as CASSPHGHTQYF.

This clonotype was counted many times. V is TRBV5-1 and J is TRBJ2-5, with D maybe TRBD2 (5 bases). CDR1 and CDR2 from the germline V gene are SGHRS and YFSETQ. The CDR3 is 13 amino acids. Between the trimmed V and J ends, which lost 5 bases and 2 bases, there was a span of 10 bases. The CDR3 sequence: CASSVGVQETQYF. The CDR3, as DNA: TGCGCCAGCAGTGTCGGGGTTCAAGAGACCCAGTACTTC.

This clonotype was detected many times. The chain combines TRBV28 with TRBJ2-3; a possible D gene is TRBD1 (6 bases). V shed 5 bases and J shed 4 bases, with 13 bases lying between them. CDR1 and CDR2 (germline): MDHEN, SYDVKM. This CDR3 has 14 amino acids. The CDR3 loop is CASSPPQGPDTQYF. The DNA of the CDR3 is TGTGCCAGCAGTCCACCCCAGGGGCCAGATACGCAGTATTTT.

In its sample, this clonotype was seen many times. This chain links TRBV13 with TRBJ2-7, with D possibly matching TRBD1 (6 bases). CDR1 and CDR2 (germline): PRHDT, FYEKMQ (reference sequence). There are 13 residues in the CDR3. V was cut by 10 bases and J by 4 bases, with 17 bases left in between. Here the CDR3 reads CAKSRAGVYEQYV. The CDR3, as DNA: TGTGCCAAGTCCCGGGCAGGGGTATACGAGCAGTACGTC.

This clonotype was picked up many times. V gene TRBV20-1 combines with J gene TRBJ2-5; 8 bases agree with TRBD1. V gave up 3 bases and J gave up 3 bases; unmatched junction bases: 9. Germline V gives CDR1 DFQATT, CDR2 SNEGSKA (reference sequence). This CDR3 contains 15 residues. The CDR3 protein is CSASSPRGREETQYF. The CDR3, as DNA: TGCAGTGCTAGTTCCCCCAGGGGGCGGGAAGAGACCCAGTACTTC.

This clonotype was found many times. The V call is TRBV20-1, the J call TRBJ2-1; D possibly corresponds to TRBD1 (7 bases). Deletions cut 6 bases from V and 6 bases from J, with 15 bases between. The CDR3 spans 13 residues. The V gene's germline CDR1 is DFQATT and CDR2 SNEGSKA (reference sequence). CDR3 loop: CSARAGGFNEQFF. CDR3 bases: TGCAGTGCCCGGGCAGGGGGGTTCAATGAGCAGTTCTTC.

This clonotype was counted only a few times. The chain uses TRBV20-1 and TRBJ2-5; maybe TRBD2 (7 bases). The germline gives CDR1 DFQATT, CDR2 SNEGSKA (reference sequence). This CDR3 is built from 16 residues. Trimming cost V 6 bases and J 0 bases, with 20 bases left between them. The CDR3 region has the DNA TGCAGTGCCCAAGTTGCGGGGGCGCAAAACCAAGAGACCCAGTACTTC. This sequence encodes CSAQVAGAQNQETQYF.

At least ten counts were recorded for this clonotype. The chain is built from TRBV25-1 and TRBJ2-3; no reliable D call. CDR1 MGHDK and CDR2 SYGVNS come from the germline V gene. With 6 bases removed from V and 4 bases from J, the gap between germline ends came to 5 bases. The CDR3 has 11 amino acids. This CDR3 reads CASRLADTQYF. The CDR3 nucleotides read TGTGCCAGCAGGTTGGCAGATACGCAGTATTTT.